This T cell receptor (beta chain) was identified in a study of cytomegalovirus exposure and HLA in healthy donors. About the study: The study placed around 85% of its approximately 400 genotyped donors in the Caucasian-associated ancestry cluster.

Per the germline V gene, CDR1 is MNHNS and CDR2 is SASEGT. The V end lost 5 bases, the J end lost 0 bases, and 12 bases lay between the germline ends. This CDR3 has 15 residues. Comments on this clone: Antigen specificity is unknown.

The study ran its PCR with 60 Vbeta and 13 Jbeta primers. Assay used: immunoSEQ multiplex PCR; TCRdb lists only in-frame clones, some missing. The sample shows around 250,000 clones, around 90% of them seen only once. Whole-study results and caveats: Some segments of the V type, notably TRBV6-2 and TRBV6-3, were excluded as indistinguishable.

The source of this sequence is a girl between 2 and 10 years old in good health and CMV-seronegative. The genes are TRBV6-1 and TRBJ2-3; the D gene is possibly TRBD1 (5 bases). Sequenced input: PBMCs. CDR3 DNA sequence: TGTGCCAGCAGTTTGGACAAAGGGAGCACAGATACGCAGTATTTT. This encodes CASSLDKGSTDTQYF.